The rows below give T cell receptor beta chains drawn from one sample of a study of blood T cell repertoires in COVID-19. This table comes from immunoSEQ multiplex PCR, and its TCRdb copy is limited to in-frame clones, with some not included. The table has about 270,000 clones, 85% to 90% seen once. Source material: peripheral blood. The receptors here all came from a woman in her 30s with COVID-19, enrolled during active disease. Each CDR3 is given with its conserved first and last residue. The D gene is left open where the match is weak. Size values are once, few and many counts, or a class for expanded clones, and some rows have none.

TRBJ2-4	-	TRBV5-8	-	CASSLGQVLAKNIQYF	TGTGCCAGCAGCTTGGGACAGGTTCTAGCCAAAAACATTCAGTACTTC
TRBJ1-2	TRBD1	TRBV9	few	CASSVSPISATGFGYTF	TGTGCCAGCAGCGTTTCACCTATATCCGCGACAGGGTTCGGCTACACCTTC
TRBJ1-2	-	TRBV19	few	CASSIPGAIRGYTF	TGTGCCAGTAGTATACCCGGCGCTATCAGGGGCTACACCTTC
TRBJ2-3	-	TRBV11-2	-	CASSSERRLDTQYF	TGTGCCAGCAGCTCCGAACGAAGACTTGATACGCAGTATTTT
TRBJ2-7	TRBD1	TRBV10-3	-	CAIGTGGNEQYF	TGTGCCATCGGGACAGGGGGCAACGAGCAGTACTTC
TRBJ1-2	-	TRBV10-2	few	CASRPTGHNYGYTF	TGCGCCTCCCGCCCCACAGGACATAACTATGGCTACACCTTC
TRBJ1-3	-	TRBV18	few	CASSQTQGYGNTIYF	TGTGCCAGCTCACAAACACAGGGTTACGGAAACACCATATATTTT
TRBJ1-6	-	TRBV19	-	CASSTGGGLGSPLHF	TGTGCCAGTAGTACCGGTGGGGGCCTTGGTTCACCCCTCCACTTT
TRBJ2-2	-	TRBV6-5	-	CASSYQGGLAGELFF	TGTGCCAGCAGTTACCAGGGGGGTCTCGCCGGGGAGCTGTTTTTT
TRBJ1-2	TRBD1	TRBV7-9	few	CASSPGQGYYGYTF	TGTGCCAGCAGCCCAGGACAGGGTTACTATGGCTACACCTTC
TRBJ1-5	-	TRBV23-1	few	CASSPEPRDSLPYSNQPQHF	TGCGCCAGCAGTCCGGAACCCCGGGACTCACTCCCCTATAGCAATCAGCCCCAGCATTTT
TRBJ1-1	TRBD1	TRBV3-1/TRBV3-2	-	CASRHRGGTEAFF	TGTGCCAGCAGGCACAGGGGGGGCACTGAAGCTTTCTTT
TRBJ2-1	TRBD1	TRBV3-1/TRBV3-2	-	CASSDRDRGHNEQFF	TGTGCCAGCAGCGACCGGGACAGGGGGCACAATGAGCAGTTCTTC
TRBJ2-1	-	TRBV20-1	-	CSASLRGLYNEQFF	TGCAGTGCTAGTCTCCGGGGACTCTACAATGAGCAGTTCTTC
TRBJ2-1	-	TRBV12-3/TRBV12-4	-	CASRIDSNEQFF	TGTGCCAGCAGAATCGACAGTAATGAGCAGTTCTTC
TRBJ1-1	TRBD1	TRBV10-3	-	CAIKDRGEAFF	TGTGCCATCAAGGACAGGGGTGAAGCTTTCTTT
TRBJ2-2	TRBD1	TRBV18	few	CASSPGTGRTGELFF	TGTGCCAGCTCACCAGGGACAGGGAGAACCGGGGAGCTGTTTTTT
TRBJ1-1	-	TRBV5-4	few	CASSSTGTEAFF	TGTGCCAGCAGCTCCACAGGGACCGAAGCTTTCTTT
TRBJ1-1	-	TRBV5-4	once	CASSPDRRTEAFF	TGTGCCAGCAGCCCGGACAGACGCACTGAAGCTTTCTTT
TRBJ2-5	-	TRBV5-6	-	CASSWEQRGGSVLYF	TGTGCCAGCAGCTGGGAACAACGAGGGGGTTCGGTACTGTACTTC
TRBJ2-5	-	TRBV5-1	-	CASSLVHTQETQYF	TGCGCCAGCAGCTTGGTTCATACTCAAGAGACCCAGTACTTC
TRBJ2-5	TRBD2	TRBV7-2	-	CASSLDARRSGGETQYF	TGTGCCAGCAGCTTAGACGCTCGGAGGTCGGGAGGAGAGACCCAGTACTTC
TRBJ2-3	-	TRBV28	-	CASSLLPNPITDTQYF	TGTGCCAGCAGTTTGTTACCAAACCCTATCACAGATACGCAGTATTTT
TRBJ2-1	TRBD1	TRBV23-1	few	CASSQPIQGALVCDEQFF	TGCGCCAGCAGTCAACCGATACAGGGGGCTCTGGTATGTGATGAGCAGTTCTTC
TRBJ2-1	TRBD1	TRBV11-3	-	CASSRGTGNNEQFF	TGTGCCAGCAGCCGGGGGACAGGGAACAATGAGCAGTTCTTC
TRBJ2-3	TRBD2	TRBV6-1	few	CASSEPGGGTDTQYF	TGTGCCAGCAGTGAACCGGGGGGTGGCACAGATACGCAGTATTTT
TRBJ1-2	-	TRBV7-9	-	CASSLDGYTF	TGTGCCAGCAGCCTTGATGGCTACACCTTC
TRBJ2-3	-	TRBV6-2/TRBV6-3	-	CASNPGGATDTQYF	TGTGCCAGCAACCCTGGCGGGGCGACAGATACGCAGTATTTT
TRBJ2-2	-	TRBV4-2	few	CASSPTAPSTGELFF	TGTGCCAGCAGCCCGACTGCCCCGAGCACCGGGGAGCTGTTTTTT
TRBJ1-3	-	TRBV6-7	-	CASSYGGKGRCNTIYF	TGTGCCAGCAGTTACGGGGGGAAGGGACGGTGTAACACCATATATTTT
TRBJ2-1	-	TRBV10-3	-	CAISGTTNNEQFF	TGTGCCATCAGTGGGACTACCAACAATGAGCAGTTCTTC
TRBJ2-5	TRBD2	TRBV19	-	CASSIDGRAGETQYF	TGTGCCAGTAGTATAGACGGGAGGGCAGGCGAGACCCAGTACTTC
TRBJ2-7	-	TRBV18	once	CASSPGSYEQYF	TGTGCCAGCTCACCCGGCTCCTACGAGCAGTACTTC
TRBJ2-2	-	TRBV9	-	CASSVLGGRTGELFF	TGTGCCAGCAGCGTACTCGGGGGGCGGACCGGGGAGCTGTTTTTT
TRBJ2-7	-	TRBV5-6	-	CASSLAGQGSYEQYF	TGTGCCAGCAGCTTGGCCGGGCAGGGGAGCTACGAGCAGTACTTC
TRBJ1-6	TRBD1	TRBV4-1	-	CASSLPGQISYNSPLHF	TGCGCCAGCAGCCTGCCGGGACAGATCTCCTATAATTCACCCCTCCACTTT